The clone carrying this T cell receptor (beta chain) was found many times. The germline V and J ends were trimmed by 4 bases and 3 bases, with 16 bases remaining between them. This CDR3 spans 15 amino acids. Per germline, CDR1 WNHNN and CDR2 SYGVQD (reference sequence). The data derive from a study of early T cells in non-severe SARS-CoV-2 infection. MiXCR, applied by TCRdb to the 5' RACE reads, yields one record per CDR3 protein. This table has 25,000 to 30,000 distinct CDR3 sequences, roughly 6.1% appearing once. The genes are TRBV10-1 and TRBJ2-7; D call uncertain. The source material was whole blood. The receptor was isolated from an adult who was a healthcare worker with PCR-confirmed SARS-CoV-2 infection or an uninfected control (not recorded which). Written as DNA, the CDR3 is TGCGCCAGCAGTGCTCATTTGGGCCAGTTCTACGAGCAGTACTTC. Its protein is CASSAHLGQFYEQYF.